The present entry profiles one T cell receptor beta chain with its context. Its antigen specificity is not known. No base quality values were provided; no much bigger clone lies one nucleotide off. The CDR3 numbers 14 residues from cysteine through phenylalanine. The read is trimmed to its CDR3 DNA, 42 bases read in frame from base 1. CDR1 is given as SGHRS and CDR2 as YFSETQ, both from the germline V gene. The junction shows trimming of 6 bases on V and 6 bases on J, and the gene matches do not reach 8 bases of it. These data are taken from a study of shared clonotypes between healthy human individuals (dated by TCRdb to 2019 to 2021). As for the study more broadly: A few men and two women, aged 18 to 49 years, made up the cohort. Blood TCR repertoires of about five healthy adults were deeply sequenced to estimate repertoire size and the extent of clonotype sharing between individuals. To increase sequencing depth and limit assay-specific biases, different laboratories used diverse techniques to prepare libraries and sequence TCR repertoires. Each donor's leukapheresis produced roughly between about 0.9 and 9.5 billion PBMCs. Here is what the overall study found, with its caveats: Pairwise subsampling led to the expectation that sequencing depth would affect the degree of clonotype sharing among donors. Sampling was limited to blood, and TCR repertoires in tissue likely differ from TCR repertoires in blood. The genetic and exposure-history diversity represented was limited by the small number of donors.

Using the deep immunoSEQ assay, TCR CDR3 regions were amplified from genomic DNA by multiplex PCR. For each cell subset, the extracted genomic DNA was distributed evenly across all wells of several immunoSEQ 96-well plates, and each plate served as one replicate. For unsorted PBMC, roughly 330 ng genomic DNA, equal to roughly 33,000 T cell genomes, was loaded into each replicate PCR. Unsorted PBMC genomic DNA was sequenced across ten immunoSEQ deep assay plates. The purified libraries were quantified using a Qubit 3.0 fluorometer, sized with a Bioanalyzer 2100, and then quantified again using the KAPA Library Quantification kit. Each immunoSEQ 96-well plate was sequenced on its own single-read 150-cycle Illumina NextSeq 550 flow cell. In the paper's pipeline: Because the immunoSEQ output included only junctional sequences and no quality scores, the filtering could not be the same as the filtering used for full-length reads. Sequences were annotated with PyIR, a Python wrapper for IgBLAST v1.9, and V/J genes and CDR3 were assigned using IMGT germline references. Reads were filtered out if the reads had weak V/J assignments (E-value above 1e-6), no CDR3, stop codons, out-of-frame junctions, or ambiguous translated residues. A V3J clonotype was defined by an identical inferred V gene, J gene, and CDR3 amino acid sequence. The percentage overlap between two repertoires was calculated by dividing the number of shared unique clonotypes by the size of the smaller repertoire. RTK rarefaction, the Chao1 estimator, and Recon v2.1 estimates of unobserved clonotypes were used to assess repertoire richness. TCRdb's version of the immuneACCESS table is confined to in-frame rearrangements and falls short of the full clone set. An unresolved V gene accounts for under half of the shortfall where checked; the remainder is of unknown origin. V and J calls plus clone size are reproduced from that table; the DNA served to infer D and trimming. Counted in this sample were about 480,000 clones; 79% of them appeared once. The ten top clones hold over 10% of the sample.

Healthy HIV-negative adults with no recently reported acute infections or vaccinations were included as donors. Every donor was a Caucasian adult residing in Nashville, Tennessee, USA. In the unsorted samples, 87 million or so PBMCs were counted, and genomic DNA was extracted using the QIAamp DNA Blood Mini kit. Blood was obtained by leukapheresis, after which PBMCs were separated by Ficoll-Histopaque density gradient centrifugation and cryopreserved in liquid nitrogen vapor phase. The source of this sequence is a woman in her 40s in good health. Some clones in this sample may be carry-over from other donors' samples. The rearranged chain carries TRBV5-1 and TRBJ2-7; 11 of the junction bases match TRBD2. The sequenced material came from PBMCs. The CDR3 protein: CASTPTSGSFEQYF. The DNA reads TGCGCCAGCACTCCAACTAGCGGGAGCTTCGAGCAGTACTTC.